This TCR beta chain was sequenced during a study of long-term antiretroviral therapy in people with HIV. Regarding the study as a whole: Specimens of blood were obtained during about 2003 to 2018, possibly under older ART regimens. Clones with expansion before ART led the repertoire at all time points.

The V gene lost 0 bases and the J gene lost 4 bases, with 13 bases spanning the gap. Germline V gives CDR1 SGHAT, CDR2 FQNNGV. The CDR3 contains 15 residues. On this clone itself: Its antigen is as yet unknown.

Sequencing relied on immunoSEQ assay v3.0, run at survey level. TCRdb's copy holds only in-frame clones and misses some; the assay was immunoSEQ multiplex PCR. The table records about 36,000 clones, 80% of them present only once. This receptor was identified in a young man with HIV. Here the sequenced sample was unsorted PBMCs, taken 3.4 years after starting antiretroviral therapy. The chain has TRBV11-2 and TRBJ2-7, with unresolved D. CDR3 residues: CASSLESQALYEQYF. Here the CDR3 DNA reads TGTGCCAGCAGCTTAGAGAGCCAGGCGCTTTACGAGCAGTACTTC.